This T cell receptor (beta chain) was sequenced for a study of OX40 agonist ivuxolimab in advanced cancers. Whole-study context: While on treatment, patients had intravenous ivuxolimab at 0.01 to 10 mg/kg every 2 weeks.

Systemic immunosuppression or autoimmune disease history was grounds to exclude patients. Trimming left V 6 bases short and J 0 bases short, with 15 bases between. The CDR3 is 15 residues long. The germline gives CDR1 LGHNA, CDR2 YNFKEQ. As regards this clone: Its antigen is not known.

Repertoires were generated with immunoSEQ multiplex PCR, while TCRdb's copy carries only in-frame clones and drops some. Of under 60,000 clones listed, over 80% are singletons. Study-wide results and caveats: In the 0.1-3.0 mg/kg groups, partial responders showed among the lowest expansion. At 0.1 to 3.0 mg/kg, clonal expansion of CD4+ and CD8+ blood T cells had occurred by week 6.

The origin of this receptor is an adult with an advanced solid tumor such as melanoma, head and neck, liver or kidney cancer. The sequences come from CD4+ or CD8+ T cells sorted from blood, collected in a trial of the OX40 agonist ivuxolimab. The rearrangement uses TRBV4-2 and TRBJ2-7; weak D call: TRBD2 (5 bases). This CDR3 reads CASSRVVEASYEQYF. The CDR3 nucleotides are TGTGCCAGCAGTCGGGTCGTGGAGGCCTCCTACGAGCAGTACTTC.